The 32 T cell receptor beta chains in this list originate from one sample, sequenced in a study of CD8 T cells in ankylosing spondylitis (TCRdb year 2017). What the authors observed across the whole study: A TCR beta motif of several highly homologous amino acid variants appeared characteristic of blood from ankylosing spondylitis patients.

Antigen specificity for these receptors is unknown. Library construction relied on 5' RACE. Sequenced using an Illumina HiSeq 2500. In-frame beta chains were kept once TCRdb had trimmed the public reads at Q25 with fastp and called clones with MiXCR. Each record represents a unique CDR3 protein, reported with the most common genes and DNA among its rows. The sample table lists over 600,000 distinct CDR3 sequences, 15% to 20% of them with a count of one. The top ten clonotypes cover about a fifth of the sample. The specimen sequenced was blood, either unsorted or a sorted T cell fraction (not recorded which). The receptors shown here come from a male donor with ankylosing spondylitis.

The chain joins TRBV29-1 to TRBJ1-1, with D unclear. Trimming cost V 6 bases and J 1 base, with 9 bases left between them. Per germline, CDR1 SQVTM and CDR2 ANQGSEA. This CDR3 spans 12 amino acids. CDR3 in DNA: TGCAGCGTGGGATGGGGGAACACTGAAGCTTTCTTT. Protein sequence: CSVGWGNTEAFF.

The CDR3 region has the DNA TGTGCCAGCAGCTTAGTGTCGCAGGGAGGGAACTATGGCTACACCTTC. Its translation: CASSLVSQGGNYGYTF. The chain recombines TRBV11-2 with TRBJ1-2, with a weak D call TRBD1 (5 bases). The CDR3 sequence is 16 residues long. V was trimmed by 1 base and J by 2 bases, leaving 14 bases between them. CDR1 SGHAT and CDR2 FQNNGV come from the germline V gene.

This clonotype was seen a handful of times. The rearrangement links TRBV4-3 to TRBJ2-7, with 9 bases lining up with TRBD1. The CDR3 spans 17 residues. V dropped 1 base and J dropped 3; count of bases not matched to a gene: 10. The germline V gene has CDR1 LGHNA and CDR2 YSLEER. This chain's CDR3 is CASSQAIPGQGNYEQYF. CDR3 in DNA: TGCGCCAGCAGCCAAGCCATACCGGGACAGGGAAACTACGAGCAGTACTTC.

In its sample, this clonotype was seen a few times. The chain is built from TRBV5-1 and TRBJ2-7, with 8 bases aligning to TRBD1. V was pared by 1 base and J by 7 bases, with 10 bases of the junction left unmatched. CDR3 length equals 15 residues. Germline V gives CDR1 SGHRS, CDR2 YFSETQ. As DNA, the CDR3 is TGCGCCAGCAGCTTGTGGGGACAGGTCCCCTGGGAGCAGTACTTC. Its protein is CASSLWGQVPWEQYF.

The chain has TRBV21-1 and TRBJ1-6; TRBD1, as called in the table, went unchecked against the DNA. TRBV21-1 has pseudogene status. The CDR3 runs to 18 residues. The CDR3 is CASSKGRGTGISHSPLHF. The CDR3, as DNA: TGTGCCAGCAGCAAAGGGCGCGGGACAGGGATTTCGCATTCACCCCTCCACTTT.

The gene calls are TRBV20-1 and TRBJ1-4; D remains unclear. CDR1 and CDR2 (germline): DFQATT, SNEGSKA (reference sequence). V dropped 2 bases and J dropped 4 bases, with 8 bases sitting between them. This CDR3 region has 13 residues. The DNA for the CDR3 is TGCAGTGCTAGACCAGGCTATAATGAAAAACTGTTTTTT. This codes for CSARPGYNEKLFF.

This chain joins TRBV29-1 and TRBJ2-5; 7 nucleotides agree with TRBD1. The CDR3 is made up of 12 amino acids. The germline V gene has CDR1 SQVTM and CDR2 ANQGSEA. J was trimmed by 4 bases and V by 4 bases; bases with no gene match: 3. The CDR3 DNA sequence: TGCAGCGTTGTCAACAGGGGAGAGACCCAGTACTTC. Its translation: CSVVNRGETQYF. Full variable domain (remainder filled in from reference TRBV29-1 and TRBJ2-5): SAVISQKPSRDICQRGTSLTIQCQVDSQVTMMFWYRQQPGQSLTLIATANQGSEATYESGFVIDKFPISRPNLTFSTLTVSNMSPEDSSIYLCSVVNRGETQYFGPGTRLLVL.

The gene calls are TRBV20-1 and TRBJ2-7, with no clear D. Trimming took 0 bases from V and 0 from J, leaving 12 bases between them. The germline V gene encodes CDR1 DFQATT and CDR2 SNEGSKA (reference sequence). The CDR3 extends over 15 amino acids. The CDR3 loop reads CSARDPGLSSYEQYF. DNA of the CDR3: TGCAGTGCTAGAGATCCCGGCCTTTCCTCCTACGAGCAGTACTTC.

V gene TRBV27 combines with J gene TRBJ2-7; D is possibly TRBD1 (7 bases). The V gene's germline CDR1 is MNHEY and CDR2 SMNVEV (reference sequence). The V end was cut by 2 bases, the J end by 2 bases, with 13 bases between. The CDR3 length is 15 residues. Here the CDR3 reads CASSLGGDSTYEQYF. CDR3 in DNA: TGTGCCAGCAGTTTAGGAGGGGACAGTACCTACGAGCAGTACTTC.

This clonotype has a handful of counts. The chain links TRBV15 to TRBJ2-3; D gene uncertain. The germline gives CDR1 LNHNV, CDR2 YYDKDF (reference sequence). Trimming cost V 7 bases and J 0 bases, with 8 bases left between them. The CDR3 spans 13 residues. This CDR3 reads CATTQWSTDTQYF. Here the CDR3 DNA reads TGTGCCACCACACAGTGGAGCACAGATACGCAGTATTTT.

This clonotype has at least ten counts. An end of the junction differs from the germline gene, which may be a read error. The chain is built from TRBV18 and TRBJ1-1, with D possibly TRBD1 on 5 matching bases. The CDR3 consists of 14 residues. The germline CDR1 and CDR2 sequences are KGHSH and LQKENI. CDR3 sequence reads: CASSPLGQNTEAFF. The CDR3 coding sequence is TGCGCCAGCAGCCCCCTCGGACAGAACACTGAAGCTTTCTTT. Full variable domain (outside the CDR3, taken from reference TRBV18 and TRBJ1-1): NAGVMQNPRHLVRRRGQEARLRCSPMKGHSHVYWYRQLPEEGLKFMVYLQKENIIDESGMPKERFSAEFPKEGPSILRIQQVVRGDSAAYFCASSPLGQNTEAFFGQGTRLTVV.

This clonotype was recorded at least ten times. The CDR3 sequence: CASNPLAYKETQYF. As DNA, the CDR3 is TGTGCCAGCAACCCGTTGGCATACAAAGAGACCCAGTACTTC. V and J are TRBV7-2 and TRBJ2-5; D is unclear. Germline V gives CDR1 SGHTA, CDR2 FQGNSA. The V gene lost 7 bases and the J gene lost 3 bases, with 15 bases spanning the gap. The CDR3 extends over 14 amino acids.

This clonotype has only a few counts. The chain uses TRBV13 and TRBJ1-2; TRBD1 matches 8 bases. This CDR3 contains 12 residues. Germline V gene lookup returns CDR1 PRHDT and CDR2 FYEKMQ (reference sequence). The V gene end was trimmed by 6 bases and the J gene end by 6 bases; junction bases not matched to a gene: 3. In DNA, the CDR3 is TGTGCCAGCAGAGGACAGGGTGATGGCTACACCTTC. Encoded protein: CASRGQGDGYTF.

This clonotype occurred a few times. V and J are TRBV25-1 and TRBJ2-1; TRBD1 agrees at 7 bases. Germline CDR1 MGHDK, CDR2 SYGVNS. The CDR3 sequence is 16 residues long. The trim removed 4 bases at V and 3 bases at J, leaving 9 bases unmatched. The CDR3 loop is CASSVQQGWVYNEQFF. Written as DNA, the CDR3 is TGTGCCAGCAGTGTTCAACAGGGGTGGGTCTACAATGAGCAGTTCTTC.

This clonotype was picked up a small number of times. The CDR3 bases are TGCGCCAGCAGCTTGGTATCGGCAACTAGCACAGATACGCAGTATTTT. It translates to CASSLVSATSTDTQYF. The rearrangement links TRBV5-1 to TRBJ2-3; unclear D gene. This CDR3 is 16 amino acids long. Trimming stripped 0 bases from V and 0 bases from J, with 11 bases between. Looked up from germline, CDR1 is SGHRS and CDR2 is YFSETQ. Combining the CDR3 with reference TRBV5-1 and TRBJ2-3 gives the whole variable domain KAGVTQTPRYLIKTRGQQVTLSCSPISGHRSVSWYQQTPGQGLQFLFEYFSETQRNKGNFPGRFSGRQFSNSRSEMNVSTLELGDSALYLCASSLVSATSTDTQYFGPGTRLTVL.

This clonotype came up many times. The gene calls are TRBV12-3 or TRBV12-4 and TRBJ2-7, with TRBD1 as a possible D gene (7 bases). The V end lost 4 bases, the J end lost 7 bases, and 17 bases lay between the germline ends. The CDR3 sequence is 14 residues long. Here the CDR3 reads CASSWAHRGGEQYF. The CDR3 bases are TGTGCCAGCAGTTGGGCCCACAGGGGAGGTGAGCAGTACTTC.

V gene TRBV5-1 combines with J gene TRBJ2-7; D is perhaps TRBD1 or TRBD2 (6 bases each). From germline, CDR1 is SGHRS and CDR2 YFSETQ. The CDR3 has 15 residues. Trimming left V 2 bases short and J 4 bases short, with 16 bases between. The CDR3, as DNA: TGCGCCAGCAGCTTCTCTGGGGGGCTCAGGTACGAGCAGTACTTC. This gives the protein CASSFSGGLRYEQYF. Looking up the rest from reference TRBV5-1 and TRBJ2-7 gives the full variable domain: KAGVTQTPRYLIKTRGQQVTLSCSPISGHRSVSWYQQTPGQGLQFLFEYFSETQRNKGNFPGRFSGRQFSNSRSEMNVSTLELGDSALYLCASSFSGGLRYEQYFGPGTRLTVT.

V and J are TRBV18 and TRBJ2-7, with D perhaps matching TRBD1 (5 bases). The V gene's germline CDR1 is KGHSH and CDR2 LQKENI. V was shortened by 3 bases and J by 2 bases, with 11 bases between the two germline ends. The CDR3 sequence is 14 residues long. This CDR3 is CASSPAQVAYEQYF. The CDR3 DNA reads TGTGCCAGCTCACCTGCACAGGTTGCCTACGAGCAGTACTTC.

The chain couples TRBV20-1 to TRBJ2-3; TRBD1 is a possible D gene (5 bases). V lost 3 bases and J lost 2, with 12 bases in between. Germline CDR1 reads DFQATT; CDR2 reads SNEGSKA (reference sequence). The CDR3 consists of 14 residues. The CDR3 loop is CSASRAFLTDTQYF. The CDR3 DNA is TGCAGTGCTAGCAGGGCCTTTCTCACAGATACGCAGTATTTT.

This clonotype was detected a few times. V gene TRBV6-1 combines with J gene TRBJ2-1; 7 positions agree with TRBD1. With 3 bases clipped from V and 4 bases from J, the junction kept 6 bases outside the gene matches. This CDR3 region has 15 residues. CDR1 and CDR2 (germline): MNHNS, SASEGT. Written as DNA, the CDR3 is TGTGCCAGCAGTGAGAGACAGGGATCTTACAATGAGCAGTTCTTC. Translation gives CASSERQGSYNEQFF.

The chain recombines TRBV4-1 with TRBJ1-5; a weak D match, TRBD1 (5 bases). V was shortened by 0 bases and J by 1 base, with 13 bases between the two germline ends. The germline gives CDR1 MGHRA, CDR2 YSYEKL. This CDR3 is built from 17 residues. This chain's CDR3 is CASSQEGGALSNQPQHF. CDR3 DNA sequence: TGCGCCAGCAGCCAAGAAGGTGGGGCATTAAGCAATCAGCCCCAGCATTTT.

This clonotype is a singleton in its sample. The V call is TRBV3-1, the J call TRBJ1-6, with a possible D match to TRBD1 (5 bases). Germline V lookup: CDR1 LGHDT, CDR2 YNNKEL (reference sequence). Trimming left V 0 bases short and J 7 bases short, with 19 bases between. The CDR3 is 18 residues long. CDR3 sequence: CASSQDRRGATVNSPLHF. The CDR3 coding sequence is TGTGCCAGCAGCCAAGATCGGCGCGGGGCCACGGTAAATTCACCCCTCCACTTT.

This clonotype was found a few times. The chain recombines TRBV5-1 with TRBJ2-5, with D perhaps matching TRBD1 (6 bases). The length of the CDR3 is 14 residues. CDR1 SGHRS and CDR2 YFSETQ come from the germline V gene. V lost 4 bases to trimming and J lost 5 bases, with 15 bases between them. This CDR3 reads CASSPKQGWETQYF. The CDR3 DNA follows: TGCGCCAGCAGCCCAAAACAGGGTTGGGAGACCCAGTACTTC.

This chain links TRBV7-2 with TRBJ2-2; 9 positions match TRBD2. V dropped 3 bases and J dropped 5; count of bases not matched to a gene: 7. CDR1 and CDR2 (germline): SGHTA, FQGNSA. The CDR3 covers 16 residues. CDR3 amino acids: CASSFRGGAETGELFF. For the CDR3, the DNA is TGTGCCAGCAGCTTTCGCGGGGGGGCCGAGACCGGGGAGCTGTTTTTT. The variable domain in full, with the rest retrieved from reference TRBV7-2 and TRBJ2-2, is GAGVSQSPSNKVTEKGKDVELRCDPISGHTALYWYRQSLGQGLEFLIYFQGNSAPDKSGLPSDRFSAERTGGSVSTLTIQRTQQEDSAVYLCASSFRGGAETGELFFGEGSRLTVL.

This clonotype was detected a few times. The V call is TRBV6-2 or TRBV6-3, the J call TRBJ1-5; tentative D call: TRBD1 (5 bases). CDR3 size: 15 residues. CDR1 and CDR2 (germline): MNHEY, SVGEGT. Deletions cut 6 bases from V and 0 bases from J, with 12 bases between. This CDR3 reads CASSRTPTSNQPQHF. The CDR3 DNA is TGTGCCAGCAGCCGGACACCTACTAGCAATCAGCCCCAGCATTTT.

This clonotype was counted once. The V gene is TRBV12-3 or TRBV12-4, the J gene TRBJ1-1; 9 bases line up with TRBD1. CDR3 length equals 17 residues. V gave up 5 bases and J gave up 1 base; unmatched junction bases: 11. The CDR3 DNA reads TGTGCCAGCAGTACGGGGGACAGGGTCATTCCGAACACTGAAGCTTTCTTT. Translating gives CASSTGDRVIPNTEAFF.

The sample holds one count of this clonotype. The chain joins TRBV7-9 to TRBJ2-7; D might be TRBD1 (6 bases). Germline lookup yields CDR1 SEHNR and CDR2 FQNEAQ (reference sequence). V lost 7 bases and J lost 5, with 24 bases in between. The CDR3 loop spans 16 amino acids. For the CDR3, the DNA is TGTGCCAGCACCCCCCCAGTTAGTCCGACAGGCGACGAGCAGTACTTC. It encodes CASTPPVSPTGDEQYF.

V usage is TRBV4-1 and J usage is TRBJ2-5, with D maybe TRBD2 (6 bases). In germline, CDR1 is MGHRA, CDR2 YSYEKL. CDR3 size: 17 residues. V was clipped by 0 bases and J by 4 bases, with 18 bases between them. The CDR3 loop is CASSQDRLGSEGETQYF. The CDR3 DNA sequence: TGCGCCAGCAGCCAAGATCGTTTAGGTTCGGAGGGAGAGACCCAGTACTTC.

This clonotype was picked up a small number of times. V usage is TRBV4-1 and J usage is TRBJ2-1; 8 bases match TRBD1. Germline values: CDR1 MGHRA, CDR2 YSYEKL. The CDR3 consists of 17 residues. V lost 4 bases, J lost 6 bases, and 14 bases stayed unmatched. Here the CDR3 reads CASSRAGGRTGFNEQFF. The CDR3 coding sequence is TGCGCCAGCAGCCGGGCTGGGGGTAGGACAGGGTTCAATGAGCAGTTCTTC.

The count of this clonotype is one. V is TRBV27 and J is TRBJ1-6; the D gene is possibly TRBD1 (6 bases). This CDR3 contains 16 residues. V was cut by 4 bases and J by 10 bases, with 20 bases left in between. CDR1 and CDR2 (germline): MNHEY, SMNVEV (reference sequence). The CDR3 bases are TGTGCCAGCAGTTCCATACCCCGGGGGGCTGGGTCACCCCTCCACTTT. As protein: CASSSIPRGAGSPLHF.

The chain joins TRBV16 to TRBJ1-2, with D perhaps TRBD1 (6 bases). The germline V gene has CDR1 KGHSY and CDR2 FQNENV. The length of the CDR3 is 16 residues. V was pared by 6 bases and J by 5 bases, with 22 bases between. The CDR3 region is CASSHTDPGEGYGYTF. The DNA of the CDR3 is TGTGCCAGCAGTCACACGGATCCAGGGGAGGGGTATGGCTACACCTTC.

The V call is TRBV7-8, the J call TRBJ2-7; possibly TRBD1 for D (6 bases). Looked up from germline, CDR1 is SGHVS and CDR2 is FQNEAQ. With 5 bases removed from V and 7 bases from J, the gap between germline ends came to 12 bases. CDR3 length: 12 amino acids. The CDR3 DNA reads TGTGCCAGCAGCATCACAAGGGGGGAGCAGTACTTC. Its translation: CASSITRGEQYF.